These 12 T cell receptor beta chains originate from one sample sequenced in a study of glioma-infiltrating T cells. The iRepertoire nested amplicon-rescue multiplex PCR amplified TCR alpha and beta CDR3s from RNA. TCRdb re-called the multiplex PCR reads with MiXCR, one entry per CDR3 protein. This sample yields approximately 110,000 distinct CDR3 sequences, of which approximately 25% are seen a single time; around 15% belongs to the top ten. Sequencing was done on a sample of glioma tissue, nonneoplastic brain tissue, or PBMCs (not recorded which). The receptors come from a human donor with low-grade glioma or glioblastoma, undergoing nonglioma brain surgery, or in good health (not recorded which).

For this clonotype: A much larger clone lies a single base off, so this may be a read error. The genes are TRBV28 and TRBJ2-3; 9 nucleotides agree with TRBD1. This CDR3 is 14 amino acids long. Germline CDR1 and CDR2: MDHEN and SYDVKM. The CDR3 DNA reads TGTGCCAGGAGTTCCCCAGACAGGGGGGATACGCAGTATTTT. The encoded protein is CARSSPDRGDTQYF.

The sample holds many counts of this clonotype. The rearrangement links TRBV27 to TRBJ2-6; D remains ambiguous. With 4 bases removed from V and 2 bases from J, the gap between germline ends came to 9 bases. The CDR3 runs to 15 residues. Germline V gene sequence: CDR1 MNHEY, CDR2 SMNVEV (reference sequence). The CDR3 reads CASSSRLAGANVLTF. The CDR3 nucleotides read TGTGCCAGCAGTTCACGCTTGGCTGGGGCCAACGTCCTGACTTTC. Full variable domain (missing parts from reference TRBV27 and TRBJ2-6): EAQVTQNPRYLITVTGKKLTVTCSQNMNHEYMSWYRQDPGLGLRQIYYSMNVEVTDKGDVPEGYKVSRKEKRNFPLILESPSPNQTSLYFCASSSRLAGANVLTFGAGSRLTVL.

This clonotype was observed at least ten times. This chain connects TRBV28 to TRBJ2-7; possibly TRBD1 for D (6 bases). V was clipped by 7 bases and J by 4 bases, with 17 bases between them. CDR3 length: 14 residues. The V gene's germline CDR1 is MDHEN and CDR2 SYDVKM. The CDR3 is CASTLPGQQYEQYF. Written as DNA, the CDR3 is TGTGCCAGCACCCTTCCGGGACAACAATACGAGCAGTACTTC.

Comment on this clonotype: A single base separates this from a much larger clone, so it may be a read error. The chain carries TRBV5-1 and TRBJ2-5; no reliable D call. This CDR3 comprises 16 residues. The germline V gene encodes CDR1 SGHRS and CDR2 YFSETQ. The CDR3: CASFPNPIVGSETRYF. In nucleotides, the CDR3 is TGCGCCAGCTTCCCCAATCCCATCGTCGGCTCAGAGACCCGGTACTTC.

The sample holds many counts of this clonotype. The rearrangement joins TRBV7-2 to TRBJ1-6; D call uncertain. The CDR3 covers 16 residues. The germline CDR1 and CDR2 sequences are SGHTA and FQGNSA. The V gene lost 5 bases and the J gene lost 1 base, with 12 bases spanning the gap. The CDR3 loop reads CASSRRTVSYNSPLHF. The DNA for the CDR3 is TGTGCCAGCAGCCGCCGGACCGTTTCCTATAATTCACCCCTCCACTTT.

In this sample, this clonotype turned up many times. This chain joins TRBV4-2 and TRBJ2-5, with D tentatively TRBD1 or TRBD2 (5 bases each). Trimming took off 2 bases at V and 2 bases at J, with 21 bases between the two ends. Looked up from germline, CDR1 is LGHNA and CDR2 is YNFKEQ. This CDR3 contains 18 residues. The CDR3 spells CASSQPTDPGRLQETQYF. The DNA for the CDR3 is TGTGCCAGCAGCCAACCCACCGATCCGGGACGGCTACAAGAGACCCAGTACTTC.

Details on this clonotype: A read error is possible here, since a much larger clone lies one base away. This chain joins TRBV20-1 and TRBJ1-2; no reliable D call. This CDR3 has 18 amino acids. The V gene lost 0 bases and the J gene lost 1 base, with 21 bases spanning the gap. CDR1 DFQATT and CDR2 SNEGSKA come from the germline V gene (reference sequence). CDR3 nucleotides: TGCAGTGCTAGAGATTTGGCAGACACCACGGAAATTAACTATGGCTACACCTTC. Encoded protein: CSARDLADTTEINYGYTF.

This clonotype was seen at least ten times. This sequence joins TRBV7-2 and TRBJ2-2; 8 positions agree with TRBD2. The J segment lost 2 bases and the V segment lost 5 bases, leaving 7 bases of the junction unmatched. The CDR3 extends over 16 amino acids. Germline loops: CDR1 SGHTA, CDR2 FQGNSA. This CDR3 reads CASSGYAGGNTGELFF. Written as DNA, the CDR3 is TGTGCCAGCAGCGGCTATGCGGGAGGCAACACCGGGGAGCTGTTTTTT.

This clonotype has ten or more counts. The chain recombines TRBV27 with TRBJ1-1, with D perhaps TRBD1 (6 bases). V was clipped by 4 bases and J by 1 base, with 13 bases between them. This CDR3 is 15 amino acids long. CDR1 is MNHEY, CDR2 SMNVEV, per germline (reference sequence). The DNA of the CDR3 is TGTGCCAGCAGTTCTACAGGGAAGGGGAACACTGAAGCTTTCTTT. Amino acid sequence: CASSSTGKGNTEAFF.

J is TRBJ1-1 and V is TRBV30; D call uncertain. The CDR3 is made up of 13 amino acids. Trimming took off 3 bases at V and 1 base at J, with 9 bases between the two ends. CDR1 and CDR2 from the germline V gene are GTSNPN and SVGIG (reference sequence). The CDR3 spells CAWRPDRNTEAFF. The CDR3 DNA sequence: TGTGCCTGGAGACCAGACCGGAACACTGAAGCTTTCTTT. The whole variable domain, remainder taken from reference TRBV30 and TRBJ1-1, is SQTIHQWPATLVQPVGSPLSLECTVEGTSNPNLYWYRQAAGRGLQLLFYSVGIGQISSEVPQNLSASRPQDRQFILSSKKLLLSDSGFYLCAWRPDRNTEAFFGQGTRLTVV.

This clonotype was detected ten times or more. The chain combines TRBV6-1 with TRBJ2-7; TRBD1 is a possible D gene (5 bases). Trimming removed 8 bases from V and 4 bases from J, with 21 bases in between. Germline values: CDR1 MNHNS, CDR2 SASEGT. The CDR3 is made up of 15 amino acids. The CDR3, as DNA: TGTGCCAGCTTCGATAACAGGTATCTGCGTTACGAGCAGTACTTC. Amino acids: CASFDNRYLRYEQYF.

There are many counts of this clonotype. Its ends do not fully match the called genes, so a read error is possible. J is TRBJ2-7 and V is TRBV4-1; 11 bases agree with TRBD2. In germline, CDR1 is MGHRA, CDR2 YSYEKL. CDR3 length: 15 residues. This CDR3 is CASSQDGTSGSARSF. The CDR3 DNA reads TGCGCCAGCAGCCAAGATGGAACTAGCGGGAGTGCCCGTAGCTTC.